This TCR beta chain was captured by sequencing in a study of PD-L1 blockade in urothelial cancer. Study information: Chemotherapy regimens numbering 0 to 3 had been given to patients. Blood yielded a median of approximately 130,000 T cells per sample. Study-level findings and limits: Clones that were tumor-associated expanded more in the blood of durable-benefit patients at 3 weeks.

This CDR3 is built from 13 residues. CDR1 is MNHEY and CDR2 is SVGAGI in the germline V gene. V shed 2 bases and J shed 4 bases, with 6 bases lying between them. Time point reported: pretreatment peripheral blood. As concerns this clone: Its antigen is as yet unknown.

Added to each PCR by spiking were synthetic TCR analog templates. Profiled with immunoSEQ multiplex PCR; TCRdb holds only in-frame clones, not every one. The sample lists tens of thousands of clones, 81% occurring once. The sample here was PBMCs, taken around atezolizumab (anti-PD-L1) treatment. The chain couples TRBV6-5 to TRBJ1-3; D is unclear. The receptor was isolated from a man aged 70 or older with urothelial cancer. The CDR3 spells CASSYTAGNTIYF. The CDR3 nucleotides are TGTGCCAGCAGTTACACAGCCGGAAACACCATATATTTT.